These 27 T cell receptor beta chains were all obtained from the same sample, sequenced in a study of spatial heterogeneity in lung cancer. TCRdb processed the 5' RACE reads anew with MiXCR; each CDR3 protein has one entry. The data contain fewer than 25,000 distinct CDR3 sequences, 3.3% of them singletons. As for time point: sample taken at primary tumor resection. The sequenced sample was PBMCs, obtained at surgery. These TCRs come from a female donor with early-stage non-small cell lung cancer.

This clonotype was picked up many times. The chain is built from TRBV7-2 and TRBJ1-2, with TRBD1 as a possible D gene (6 bases). The CDR3 is made up of 14 amino acids. Deletions cut 1 base from V and 2 bases from J, with 8 bases between. Germline-derived CDR1 and CDR2 are SGHTA and FQGNSA. The CDR3: CASSLVTGNYGYTF. CDR3 nucleotides: TGTGCCAGCAGCTTAGTTACAGGGAACTATGGCTACACCTTC.

This clonotype was seen many times. V gene TRBV5-4 combines with J gene TRBJ2-7, with a tentative D call TRBD1 (6 bases). This CDR3 has 14 amino acids. Germline V gene lookup returns CDR1 SGHNT and CDR2 YYREEE (reference sequence). Between the trimmed V and J ends, which lost 0 bases and 3 bases, there was a span of 10 bases. The DNA of the CDR3 is TGTGCCAGCAGCTTGGATCAGGGGCGCTACGAGCAGTACTTC. Its translation is CASSLDQGRYEQYF.

The table lists this clonotype with many counts. V gene TRBV29-1 combines with J gene TRBJ1-1; TRBD1 agrees at 9 bases. This CDR3 comprises 14 residues. The junction had 11 bases not matched to a gene; V was cut back by 5 bases and J by 7 bases. Germline V gene data show CDR1 as SQVTM and CDR2 as ANQGSEA. CDR3 DNA: TGCAGCGTTTGGACCCCGACAGGGGGGGTTGAAGCTTTCTTT. Translated, it gives CSVWTPTGGVEAFF.

The V gene is TRBV30, the J gene TRBJ1-2; 8 bases fit TRBD1. The CDR3 is 11 amino acids. V lost 4 bases, J lost 7 bases, and 2 bases stayed unmatched. Germline V gene sequence: CDR1 GTSNPN, CDR2 SVGIG (reference sequence). The DNA for the CDR3 is TGTGCCTGGACGACAGGGGTTGGCTACACCTTC. Translation gives CAWTTGVGYTF.

This clonotype has at least ten counts. J is TRBJ1-2 and V is TRBV30; 12 nucleotides match TRBD1. CDR3 length: 14 residues. V lost 4 bases, J lost 4 bases, and 4 bases stayed unmatched. Germline V gene data show CDR1 as GTSNPN and CDR2 as SVGIG (reference sequence). The CDR3 region is CAWTPGQGAYGYTF. CDR3 sequence (DNA): TGTGCCTGGACCCCGGGACAGGGGGCCTATGGCTACACCTTC. Complete variable domain (other parts from reference TRBV30 and TRBJ1-2): SQTIHQWPATLVQPVGSPLSLECTVEGTSNPNLYWYRQAAGRGLQLLFYSVGIGQISSEVPQNLSASRPQDRQFILSSKKLLLSDSGFYLCAWTPGQGAYGYTFGSGTRLTVV.

This clonotype has at least ten counts. This chain connects TRBV24-1 to TRBJ2-7; D unresolved. The CDR3 extends over 13 amino acids. Trimming pared 10 bases from V and 1 base from J, leaving 13 bases between. Germline V gene lookup returns CDR1 KGHDR and CDR2 SFDVKD. Here the CDR3 DNA reads TGTGCCACGTCAAAAACAGCGTCCTACGAGCAGTACTTC. Amino acids: CATSKTASYEQYF.

In its sample, this clonotype was seen many times. This chain connects TRBV14 to TRBJ2-3; 7 nucleotides align to TRBD1. The junction had 7 bases not matched to a gene; V was cut back by 1 base and J by 6 bases. CDR3 size: 15 residues. CDR1 is SGHDN and CDR2 is FVKESK in the germline V gene. The CDR3 sequence is CASSQAGTRGDTQYF. The CDR3 coding sequence is TGTGCCAGCAGCCAAGCCGGGACCAGGGGGGATACGCAGTATTTT.

In its sample, this clonotype was seen many times. This sequence joins TRBV5-4 and TRBJ2-7; 14 bases fit TRBD2. CDR3 size: 16 residues. CDR1 and CDR2 (germline): SGHNT, YYREEE (reference sequence). J gave up 7 bases and V 1 base, and 7 bases lay outside the gene matches. The CDR3 here is CASSLNLGLAGVEQYF. CDR3 nucleotide sequence: TGTGCCAGCAGCTTGAACTTGGGACTAGCGGGAGTTGAGCAGTACTTC. Filled out from reference TRBV5-4 and TRBJ2-7, the complete variable domain reads ETGVTQSPTHLIKTRGQQVTLRCSSQSGHNTVSWYQQALGQGPQFIFQYYREEENGRGNFPPRFSGLQFPNYSSELNVNALELDDSALYLCASSLNLGLAGVEQYFGPGTRLTVT.

This clonotype was found many times. The chain couples TRBV12-3 or TRBV12-4 to TRBJ2-3; 11 bases fit TRBD2. V shed 3 bases, J shed 3 bases, and the junction held 2 bases outside the gene matches. There are 15 residues in the CDR3. CDR3 in amino acids: CASSFSGRGTDTQYF. CDR3 nucleotide sequence: TGTGCCAGCAGTTTTAGCGGGAGGGGGACAGATACGCAGTATTTT.

This clonotype came up a few times. V usage is TRBV19 and J usage is TRBJ1-2; D call uncertain. Looked up from germline, CDR1 is LNHDA and CDR2 is SQIVND (reference sequence). This CDR3 contains 13 residues. V was clipped by 5 bases and J by 8 bases, with 15 bases between them. CDR3 nucleotides: TGTGCCAGTAGTTACGCCCGCCAAACCGGCTACACCTTC. This sequence encodes CASSYARQTGYTF.

This clonotype was seen many times. The genes are TRBV12-3 or TRBV12-4 and TRBJ1-1; D unclear. Between the trimmed V and J ends, which lost 3 bases and 1 base, there was a span of 6 bases. This CDR3 has 13 residues. This chain's CDR3 is CASSLGKNTEAFF. For the CDR3, the DNA is TGTGCCAGCAGTTTGGGTAAGAACACTGAAGCTTTCTTT.

This clonotype was recorded many times. This chain joins TRBV27 and TRBJ2-4, with D hard to call. The V end lost 6 bases, the J end lost 0 bases, and 12 bases lay between the germline ends. The CDR3 has 15 amino acids. CDR1 and CDR2 (germline): MNHEY, SMNVEV (reference sequence). The CDR3 region is CASSPSAIAKNIQYF. Here the CDR3 DNA reads TGTGCCAGCAGCCCTTCGGCCATAGCCAAAAACATTCAGTACTTC.

This clonotype showed up many times. V gene TRBV3-1 combines with J gene TRBJ1-1, with D possibly TRBD1 on 6 matching bases. The CDR3 covers 14 residues. Germline loops: CDR1 LGHDT, CDR2 YNNKEL (reference sequence). V lost 5 bases and J 6 bases, leaving 16 bases between the germline ends. For the CDR3, the DNA is TGTGCCAGCAGCACCTCGGACAGTAACCCTGAAGCTTTCTTT. Translated, it gives CASSTSDSNPEAFF.

Many counts were recorded for this clonotype. V and J are TRBV10-2 and TRBJ2-3, with 10 bases matching TRBD2. Trimming at V came to 2 bases and at J to 6 bases, leaving 8 bases not matched to a gene. Germline loops: CDR1 WSHSY, CDR2 SAAADI. The CDR3 length is 16 residues. The CDR3 region has the DNA TGCGCCAGCAGTGAGAGTAGCGGGAGGAGTAGGGATACGCAGTATTTT. Residues: CASSESSGRSRDTQYF.

This clonotype was seen many times. J is TRBJ2-2 and V is TRBV4-2; 15 nucleotides agree with TRBD2. Germline CDR1 reads LGHNA; CDR2 reads YNFKEQ. V dropped 8 bases and J dropped 4; count of bases not matched to a gene: 14. This CDR3 comprises 19 residues. The CDR3 nucleotides read TGTGCCAGCGACGATTCGAGGACTAGCGGGAGGGCGGCCACCGGGGAGCTGTTTTTT. As protein: CASDDSRTSGRAATGELFF.

This clonotype came up many times. The CDR3 coding sequence is TGTGCCAGTAGTATGGGTCCTACAGGGTTCTCTGGGGCCAACGTCCTGACTTTC. Amino acid sequence: CASSMGPTGFSGANVLTF. This rearrangement joins TRBV19 to TRBJ2-6; a weak D match, TRBD1 (6 bases). The germline V and J ends were trimmed by 3 bases and 0 bases, with 15 bases remaining between them. Germline-derived CDR1 and CDR2 are LNHDA and SQIVND (reference sequence). The CDR3 contains 18 residues.

This clonotype was recorded at least ten times. V gene TRBV19 combines with J gene TRBJ2-1, with 10 bases matching TRBD2. Germline values: CDR1 LNHDA, CDR2 SQIVND (reference sequence). The V and J ends lost 4 bases and 1 base, in that order; junction bases with no gene match: 10. The length of the CDR3 is 18 residues. The chain's CDR3 is CASSTNLAGEGSYNEQFF. The DNA for the CDR3 is TGTGCCAGTAGTACAAACCTAGCGGGAGAAGGGTCCTACAATGAGCAGTTCTTC. The full variable domain, completed using reference TRBV19 and TRBJ2-1, is DGGITQSPKYLFRKEGQNVTLSCEQNLNHDAMYWYRQDPGQGLRLIYYSQIVNDFQKGDIAEGYSVSREKKESFPLTVTSAQKNPTAFYLCASSTNLAGEGSYNEQFFGPGTRLTVL.

The sample holds many counts of this clonotype. In DNA, the CDR3 is TGTGCCAGCAGCGAACCCGGGACAGGGTCACTCGAGCAGTACTTC. Translated, it gives CASSEPGTGSLEQYF. V and J are TRBV5-6 and TRBJ2-7, with 9 bases fitting TRBD1. The V segment lost 4 bases and the J segment 6 bases; nucleotides outside the gene matches: 11. Germline-derived CDR1 and CDR2 are SGHDT and YYEEEE. The CDR3 length is 15 residues.

This clonotype was seen at least ten times. The chain joins TRBV2 to TRBJ2-3, with D uncertain. V lost 2 bases to trimming and J lost 1 base, with 7 bases between them. CDR3 size: 14 residues. CDR1 and CDR2 (germline): SNHLY, FYNNEI. DNA of the CDR3: TGTGCCAGCAGTGAACAACGGGGCACAGATACGCAGTATTTT. Encoded protein: CASSEQRGTDTQYF.

On this clonotype: This may be a read error: a much more frequent sequence differs by one nucleotide. J is TRBJ2-7 and V is TRBV27; 11 bases map to TRBD2. The CDR3 is 16 amino acids. V shed 3 bases, J shed 5 bases, and the junction held 9 bases outside the gene matches. Per germline, CDR1 MNHEY and CDR2 SMNVEV (reference sequence). The DNA for the CDR3 is TGTGCCAGCAGTTTCCTCGCGACTAGCGGGACCCACGAGCAGTACTTC. It yields the protein CASSFLATSGTHEQYF.

This clonotype was observed at least ten times. In DNA form, the CDR3 reads TGTGCCAGCACGCCGGGACAGGCCTACAATGAGCAGTTCTTC. Residues: CASTPGQAYNEQFF. The chain uses TRBV28 and TRBJ2-1; 8 bases map to TRBD1. Germline V gives CDR1 MDHEN, CDR2 SYDVKM. The length of the CDR3 is 14 residues. V trimming: 7 bases; J trimming: 2 bases; junction bases outside the gene matches: 4.

This clonotype was counted at least ten times. The V call is TRBV28, the J call TRBJ2-3; D not resolved. V lost 5 bases and J 6 bases, leaving 9 bases between the germline ends. The CDR3 runs to 12 residues. Germline CDR1 reads MDHEN; CDR2 reads SYDVKM. Here the CDR3 DNA reads TGTGCCAGCAGTCCCTCGTGGGATACGCAGTATTTT. The encoded protein is CASSPSWDTQYF.

This clonotype was counted ten times or more. The rearrangement joins TRBV20-1 to TRBJ2-1; 8 bases line up with TRBD1. The V gene end was trimmed by 3 bases and the J gene end by 5 bases; junction bases not matched to a gene: 6. The CDR3 extends over 14 amino acids. CDR1 and CDR2 (germline): DFQATT, SNEGSKA (reference sequence). The CDR3 sequence is CSASRQGSDNEQFF. The CDR3 nucleotides are TGCAGTGCTAGCAGACAGGGGAGCGACAATGAGCAGTTCTTC.

This clonotype has a count of ten or more. The chain recombines TRBV6-5 with TRBJ1-1, with 11 bases lining up with TRBD1. The CDR3 has 16 residues. The junction had 2 bases not matched to a gene; V was cut back by 0 bases and J by 2 bases. Germline V gives CDR1 MNHEY, CDR2 SVGAGI. CDR3 amino acids: CASSYSDRGRNTEAFF. The CDR3 region has the DNA TGTGCCAGCAGTTACTCGGACAGGGGGCGAAACACTGAAGCTTTCTTT.

This clonotype was found many times. This chain joins TRBV5-1 and TRBJ2-7; D remains ambiguous. The CDR3 is 14 residues long. Germline V gives CDR1 SGHRS, CDR2 YFSETQ. Trimming took off 0 bases at V and 0 bases at J, with 7 bases between the two ends. The CDR3 region has the DNA TGCGCCAGCAGCTTGGTAGCCAGCTCCTACGAGCAGTACTTC. Translated, it gives CASSLVASSYEQYF. Drawing the rest from reference TRBV5-1 and TRBJ2-7, the complete variable domain is KAGVTQTPRYLIKTRGQQVTLSCSPISGHRSVSWYQQTPGQGLQFLFEYFSETQRNKGNFPGRFSGRQFSNSRSEMNVSTLELGDSALYLCASSLVASSYEQYFGPGTRLTVT.

This clonotype was counted at least ten times. The chain uses TRBV29-1 and TRBJ1-1; D gene ambiguous. The CDR3 is 14 residues long. The germline V and J ends were trimmed by 4 bases and 4 bases, with 16 bases remaining between them. The V gene's germline CDR1 is SQVTM and CDR2 ANQGSEA. The CDR3 nucleotides are TGCAGCGTTGGGGCCCGAGGTAAGGCCACTGAAGCTTTCTTT. Protein product: CSVGARGKATEAFF. Together with reference TRBV29-1 and TRBJ1-1, the CDR3 gives the full variable domain: SAVISQKPSRDICQRGTSLTIQCQVDSQVTMMFWYRQQPGQSLTLIATANQGSEATYESGFVIDKFPISRPNLTFSTLTVSNMSPEDSSIYLCSVGARGKATEAFFGQGTRLTVV.

This clonotype was observed many times. The rearrangement links TRBV15 to TRBJ2-7; 12 nucleotides agree with TRBD2. The CDR3 is 15 amino acids. Germline trimming cut 3 bases from V and 6 bases from J; bases unmatched to any gene: 6. Per germline, CDR1 LNHNV and CDR2 YYDKDF (reference sequence). CDR3 DNA: TGTGCCACCAGCAGGATTCTAGCGGGAGGGGGCGAGCAGTACTTC. Amino acids: CATSRILAGGGEQYF.